The clone carrying this T cell receptor beta chain was detected only a few times. Antigen unknown. This CDR3 is built from 14 residues. V lost 4 bases, J lost 3 bases, and 10 bases lay in between. This specimen comes from a study of T cell repertoires in cytomegalovirus infection. Looking at the study overall: Both recently identified HLA-C-restricted and well-studied HLA-B-restricted CMV epitopes were used in the study.

TCRdb called the reads again in MiXCR, with one record for every CDR3 protein. The table records 360,000 or so distinct CDR3 sequences, around a third of them present only once. The rearrangement uses TRBV12-3 or TRBV12-4 and TRBJ1-5; D ambiguous. This material consisted of cultured PBMCs, taken from culture after CMV antigen stimulation. The sequence derives from a human donor in good health (CMV status not recorded). Some clones in this sample may be carry-over from other donors' samples. Here the CDR3 reads CASSSRRTNQPQHF. The DNA of the CDR3 is TGTGCCAGCAGTTCGAGAAGAACCAATCAGCCCCAGCATTTT.